Below, 21 T cell receptor beta chains from the same sample are listed, as sequenced in a study of tissue T cells after allogeneic stem cell transplantation. Profiling relied on immunoSEQ multiplex PCR, and the TCRdb table lists in-frame clones only, not all of them. The data show several thousand clones, less than 40% seen once. Indicated time point: mouse harvest day 14 after allogeneic transplant. Each mouse received 10^7 T-cell-depleted marrow cells plus 10^6 splenic CD5+ T cells by tail vein. The sample was skin. Receptors were obtained from a female BALB/c mouse given C57BL/6 T cells with graft-versus-host disease after an allogeneic hematopoietic cell transplant.

Regarding this clone: The gene names given are mouse names. From the germline J gene comes the end of the CDR3, since the read stops 1 residue before it. The V and J genes are TRBV26 and TRBJ2-4; 8 bases are a match to TRBD1. The junction had 2 bases not matched to a gene; V was cut back by 6 bases and J by 3 bases. Looked up from germline, CDR1 is KGHPV and CDR2 is FQNQEV (reference sequence). The CDR3 is 13 residues long. CDR3: CASRGQGQNTLYF. The sequenced CDR3 bases are TGTGCCAGCAGAGGACAGGGACAAAACACCTTGTAC.

For this clone: Gene labels here are mouse ones. The read terminates 1 residue before the CDR3 end, so the remaining end is supplied by the germline J gene. The V gene is TRBV3, the J gene TRBJ2-5; maybe TRBD2 (6 bases). CDR3 length: 14 amino acids. V was trimmed by 1 base and J by 3 bases, leaving 8 bases between them. In germline, CDR1 is SNHLY, CDR2 FYNGKV (reference sequence). CDR3 protein: CASSLGGVQDTQYF. The CDR3 bases that were read are TGTGCCAGCAGCTTAGGGGGGGTGCAAGACACCCAGTAC.

In its sample, this clone was seen a few times. Gene names denote mouse genes. The read terminates 1 residue before the CDR3 end, so the remaining end is supplied by the germline J gene. J is TRBJ2-7 and V is TRBV26; possible D gene TRBD1, 5 bases. The CDR3 covers 12 residues. V lost 3 bases and J lost 9, with 12 bases in between. Germline V CDR1 and CDR2: KGHPV, FQNQEV (reference sequence). CDR3 bases read: TGTGCCAGCAGTCTCCGGCAGGGTAGACAGTAC. Protein sequence: CASSLRQGRQY. The full CDR3 protein is CASSLRQGRQYF.

Judged by abundance, this clone is medium-sized. The gene symbols are mouse symbols. The read ends 1 residue early relative to the CDR3; the germline J gene fills the gap. The J gene is TRBJ2-1, the V gene TRBV23; the table's TRBD2 call for D was not verified on the DNA. Looked up from germline, CDR1 is KGHTA and CDR2 is FQNQQP. The CDR3 has 15 residues. CDR3 DNA, as far as it was read: TGCTCCAGCAGTCAATCGACTGGGAACTATGCTGAGCAGTTC. Translation gives CSSSQSTGNYAEQF. The full CDR3 protein reads CSSSQSTGNYAEQFF.

This clone was observed a handful of times. Mouse names are used for the genes. The read ends 1 residue shy of where the CDR3 ends; the end is completed using the germline J gene. The V call is TRBV12-2, the J call TRBJ2-3, with 9 bases identical to TRBD1. The CDR3 sequence is 15 residues long. Trimming took 4 bases from V and 0 from J; bases not matched to a gene: 4. Per the germline V gene, CDR1 is SGHLS and CDR2 is HYDKME. The chain's CDR3 is CASSLQGASAETLYF. CDR3 DNA (partial): TGTGCCAGCTCCCTACAGGGGGCCAGTGCAGAAACGCTGTAT.

This clone was found a few times. Gene names and germline refer to mouse. The CDR3 extends 1 residue past the end of the read, so its final part is completed from the germline J gene. The chain carries TRBV13-2 and TRBJ2-5, with TRBD2 matching over 8 bases. This CDR3 region has 14 residues. The junction had 4 bases not matched to a gene; V was cut back by 1 base and J by 6 bases. CDR1 is NNHNN and CDR2 is SYGAGS in the germline V gene (reference sequence). This CDR3 is CASGDRGGRDTQYF. The sequenced part of the CDR3 DNA is TGTGCCAGCGGTGATAGGGGGGGGCGGGACACCCAGTAC.

Judged by abundance, this clone is medium-sized. Mouse germline and gene names are used. The read stops 1 residue short of the end of the CDR3; the missing end is completed from the germline J gene. V and J are TRBV26 and TRBJ2-5; D may correspond to TRBD1 or TRBD2 (5 bases each). Looked up from germline, CDR1 is KGHPV and CDR2 is FQNQEV (reference sequence). The V and J ends lost 5 bases and 2 bases respectively, with 8 bases between them. This CDR3 contains 13 residues. The CDR3 bases that were read are TGTGCCAGCAGTGGGGGAGTCCAAGACACCCAGTAC. Protein sequence: CASSGGVQDTQY. The entire CDR3 protein is CASSGGVQDTQYF.

Notes on this clone: All gene names here are mouse names. The CDR3 is cut off 1 residue early in the read; its end comes from the germline J gene. This chain links TRBV23 with TRBJ1-3; TRBD1 reflects the table's D call only, with no check against the DNA. Germline CDR1 is KGHTA and CDR2 is FQNQQP. CDR3 length: 13 residues. The DNA read from the CDR3 is TGCTCCAGCAGTCCAGGGACTGGAAATACGCTCTAT. As protein: CSSSPGTGNTLY. The entire CDR3 is CSSSPGTGNTLYF.

In regard to this clone: Germline and genes: mouse. Coverage ceases 1 residue before the CDR3 finishes, and the germline J gene fills in the end. The chain is built from TRBV14 and TRBJ1-4; 7 nucleotides line up with TRBD1. The trim removed 5 bases at V and 1 base at J, leaving 5 bases unmatched. This CDR3 has 15 residues. CDR1 is SGHDT, CDR2 FRDEAV, per germline. The CDR3 bases that were read are TGTGCCAGCAGCACCGGGACAGATTCCAACGAAAGATTATTT. It yields the protein CASSTGTDSNERLF. The whole CDR3 sequence is CASSTGTDSNERLFF.

On this clone itself: With a much larger clone just one base away, this may be a read error. All gene names here are mouse names. The sequence runs out 1 residue before the end of the CDR3; the remainder is reconstructed from the germline J gene. V is TRBV24 and J is TRBJ2-7, with a tentative D call TRBD2 (7 bases). This CDR3 is built from 13 residues. CDR1 KGHTA and CDR2 FRNEEI come from the germline V gene. V was pared by 2 bases and J by 5 bases, with 10 bases between. CDR3 residues: CASSLGGRDEQYF. Incomplete CDR3 DNA: TGTGCCAGCAGTCTGGGGGGGCGCGATGAACAGTAC.

This clone is judged medium-sized. Any gene name here is a mouse gene name. The CDR3 DNA, read in part, is TGTGCCAGCAGTCTGTTCGGCTATGCTGAGCAGTTC. This codes for CASSLFGYAEQF. The full CDR3 reads CASSLFGYAEQFF. The rearrangement uses TRBV26 and TRBJ2-1, with D uncertain. Read coverage stops 1 residue before the CDR3 terminus; the germline J gene supplies the remainder. The CDR3 has 13 residues. Germline-derived CDR1 and CDR2 are KGHPV and FQNQEV (reference sequence). Trimming cost V 1 base and J 3 bases, with 4 bases left between them.

The sample holds a few counts of this clone. Gene names follow the mouse nomenclature. Coverage ceases 1 residue before the CDR3 finishes, and the germline J gene fills in the end. The V call is TRBV13-1, the J call TRBJ2-7; 7 bases map to TRBD2. Trimming cost V 0 bases and J 3 bases; bases outside gene matches: 3. The CDR3 runs 14 residues. Germline CDR1 reads NSHNY; CDR2 reads SYGAGN. CDR3 sequence reads: CASSDDWGGYEQYF. The DNA read from the CDR3 is TGTGCCAGCAGTGATGACTGGGGCGGCTATGAACAGTAC.

Notes on this clone: Gene and germline names: mouse. The part of the CDR3 DNA that was read is TGTGGTGGGACAGGGGTCAACTCCGACTACACC. It specifies CGGTGVNSDYT. The complete CDR3 sequence is CGGTGVNSDYTF. The chain has TRBV20 and TRBJ1-2; 9 nucleotides align to TRBD1. The DNA ends 1 residue before the CDR3 does, and the rest of the CDR3 is filled in from the germline J gene. Germline assignment: CDR1 GFQATS and CDR2 STVNSAI. The CDR3 is made up of 12 amino acids. V shed 7 bases, J shed 2 bases, and the junction held 2 bases outside the gene matches.

About this clone itself: Gene names follow the mouse nomenclature. The read terminates 1 residue ahead of where the CDR3 ends, so the germline J gene completes it. The V gene is TRBV26, the J gene TRBJ1-1; D uncertain. The germline V and J ends were trimmed by 4 bases and 2 bases, with 2 bases remaining between them. The CDR3 has 11 residues. Germline V gene sequence: CDR1 KGHPV, CDR2 FQNQEV (reference sequence). The CDR3 spells CASSHNTEVFF. The part of the CDR3 DNA that was read is TGTGCCAGCAGTCATAACACAGAAGTCTTC.

This clone turned up a few times. Gene names and germline match the mouse. With the read ending 1 residue before the CDR3 end, the germline J gene is used to fill in that end. This chain uses TRBV26 with TRBJ1-3; no definite D call. The germline CDR1 and CDR2 sequences are KGHPV and FQNQEV (reference sequence). The CDR3 is made up of 12 amino acids. V shed 3 bases and J shed 2 bases, with 2 bases lying between them. The CDR3 reads CASSLAGNTLYF. CDR3 DNA, as far as it was read: TGTGCCAGCAGTCTCGCTGGAAATACGCTCTAT.

This clone was observed a few times. Gene labels here are mouse ones. The read is 1 residue too short to cover the CDR3 end, so that end is filled in from the germline J gene. The chain uses TRBV16 and TRBJ2-5; no clear D gene. The CDR3 loop spans 14 amino acids. V was cut by 0 bases and J by 2 bases, with 6 bases left in between. From germline, CDR1 is SGHSA and CDR2 FRNQAP. CDR3 residues: CASSLDAIQDTQYF. The CDR3 bases that were read are TGTGCAAGCAGCTTAGATGCCATCCAAGACACCCAGTAC.

This clone came up a few times. Gene names are the mouse ones. The read terminates 1 residue ahead of where the CDR3 ends, so the germline J gene completes it. The J gene is TRBJ2-7, the V gene TRBV13-2; D uncertain. The germline V gene has CDR1 NNHNN and CDR2 SYGAGS (reference sequence). This CDR3 region has 15 residues. V dropped 0 bases and J dropped 2 bases, with 12 bases sitting between them. CDR3 bases read: TGTGCCAGCGGTGATGCAATCAGTGGCCCCTATGAACAGTAC. This gives the protein CASGDAISGPYEQY. The full CDR3 protein is CASGDAISGPYEQYF.

This clone is medium-sized. Gene names denote mouse genes. The read ends 1 residue shy of where the CDR3 ends; the end is completed using the germline J gene. The chain uses TRBV26 and TRBJ1-1; 8 positions agree with TRBD1. Per germline, CDR1 KGHPV and CDR2 FQNQEV (reference sequence). After removal of 2 bases from V and 3 bases from J, the junction contained 2 bases not matched to a gene. CDR3 length: 14 amino acids. Here the CDR3 reads CASSLTGGDTEVFF. The sequenced CDR3 bases are TGTGCCAGCAGTCTGACAGGGGGGGACACAGAAGTCTTC.

Comments on this clone: Germline and genes here are mouse. The read ends 1 residue shy of where the CDR3 ends; the end is completed using the germline J gene. The V gene is TRBV26, the J gene TRBJ1-3; D is unclear. V dropped 3 bases and J dropped 0 bases, with 6 bases sitting between them. The CDR3 totals 14 residues. Germline V gene sequence: CDR1 KGHPV, CDR2 FQNQEV (reference sequence). CDR3 loop: CASSLADSGNTLYF. CDR3 bases read: TGTGCCAGCAGTCTAGCGGATTCTGGAAATACGCTCTAT.

In regard to this clone: Gene names are mouse gene names. The sequenced fragment ends 1 residue before the CDR3 boundary, so the rest is inferred from the germline J gene. This chain joins TRBV3 and TRBJ1-6, with 8 bases identical to TRBD1. TRBJ1-6 has ORF status, its function being uncertain. Trimming at V came to 1 base and at J to 11 bases, leaving 1 base not matched to a gene. CDR1 and CDR2 (germline): SNHLY, FYNGKV (reference sequence). This CDR3 contains 13 residues. This CDR3 is CASSLGQGTPLYF. The sequenced CDR3 bases are TGTGCCAGCAGCTTAGGACAGGGGACGCCCCTCTAC.

This clone was counted a few times. Here the gene names and germline are mouse. From the germline J gene comes the end of the CDR3, since the read stops 1 residue before it. J is TRBJ1-6 and V is TRBV26, with TRBD1 as a possible D gene (5 bases). TRBJ1-6 is an ORF, with its function uncertain. Germline CDR1 and CDR2: KGHPV and FQNQEV (reference sequence). V lost 0 bases and J 6 bases, leaving 9 bases between the germline ends. CDR3 length: 15 amino acids. CDR3: CASSLSGASNSPLYF. The CDR3 DNA, read in part, is TGTGCCAGCAGTCTGTCAGGGGCCTCTAATTCGCCCCTCTAC.